This is a list of T cell receptor beta chains from one sample in a study of T cells in tuberculosis. This table comes from immunoSEQ multiplex PCR, and its TCRdb copy is limited to in-frame clones, with some not included. The sample holds nearly 60,000 clones, roughly 87% seen once. The sequencing input was CD1b-GMM tetramer-negative cells sorted from PBMCs. The origin of the receptors is an adult woman with latent tuberculosis. The CDR3 runs from the conserved cysteine through the conserved F or W. The order of the fields is V gene, J gene, clone size, D gene, CDR3 DNA, CDR3 protein. A D gene is named only where the DNA matches it firmly. Size is omitted from some rows. Given values are once, few, many or a class for expanded clones.

>TRBV28|TRBJ2-3|NA|TRBD2
TGTGCCAGCAGTTTCTCGCTAGCGGGAGAGGGGGGCACAGATACGCAGTATTTT
CASSFSLAGEGGTDTQYF
>TRBV12-1|TRBJ2-7|NA|NA
TGTGCCAGCAGCTTTGGGGGAGTACCTTACGAGCAGTACTTC
CASSFGGVPYEQYF
>TRBV15|TRBJ1-1|NA|NA
TGTGCCACCAGCACACCGGGGGGGCTAACTGAAGCTTTCTTT
CATSTPGGLTEAFF
>TRBV9|TRBJ2-3|NA|TRBD2
TGTGCCAGCAGCGCCGCTAGCGGGGGGACAGATACGCAGTATTTT
CASSAASGGTDTQYF
>TRBV4-3|TRBJ2-7|NA|NA
TGCGCCAGCAGCCAAGACACGAGCTCCTACGAGCAGTACTTC
CASSQDTSSYEQYF
>TRBV4-2|TRBJ2-1|NA|TRBD2
TGTGCCAGCAGCCAAGAAAGCGGGGGCTACAATGAGCAGTTCTTC
CASSQESGGYNEQFF
>TRBV27|TRBJ2-3|NA|TRBD1
TGTGCCAGCAGAGTCAGGGGGTGGATGGCAGATACGCAGTATTTT
CASRVRGWMADTQYF
>TRBV28|TRBJ1-2|NA|NA
TGTGCCAGCAGTAGAACCCGGGGCTACACCTTC
CASSRTRGYTF
>TRBV19|TRBJ1-5|once|NA
TGTGCCAGTAGTAAGACGGACTATAGCAATCAGCCCCAGCATTTT
CASSKTDYSNQPQHF
>TRBV15|TRBJ1-2|NA|NA
TGTGCCACCAGCCCCCCAGTTCGGGGAGGGTATGGCTACACCTTC
CATSPPVRGGYGYTF
>TRBV6-1|TRBJ2-7|NA|TRBD1
TGTGCCAGCAGGGGACAGGGGGCATACGAGCAGTACTTC
CASRGQGAYEQYF
>TRBV2|TRBJ2-7|NA|TRBD1
TGTGCCAGCAGTGATTTGTCAGGGGGTCCCTACGAGCAGTACTTC
CASSDLSGGPYEQYF
>TRBV10-3|TRBJ2-1|NA|TRBD2
TGTGCCATCAGTGAGTCGACGGCGCGGTTTACTAGCGGGGGACGGTACAATGAGCAGTTCTTC
CAISESTARFTSGGRYNEQFF
>TRBV28|TRBJ2-7|NA|NA
TGTGCCAGCAGCTCTAAGACAGACTACGAGCAGTACTTC
CASSSKTDYEQYF
>TRBV2|TRBJ2-3|NA|TRBD2
TGTGCCAGCAAGACGGCCATAGCGGGCAGCCCACCAGATACGCAGTATTTT
CASKTAIAGSPPDTQYF